This is a list of T cell receptor beta chains from one sample in a study of T cell repertoires in cytomegalovirus infection. Using its own MiXCR run on the reads, TCRdb lists one record per CDR3 protein. The sample includes about 250,000 distinct CDR3 sequences, over 9% of them seen just once. Input material: PBMCs. These receptors all stem from a human donor in good health (CMV status not recorded). Some clones in this sample may be carry-over from other donors' samples. CDR3s include the opening cysteine and the closing phenylalanine or tryptophan. Fields, in order: clone size, V gene, J gene, CDR3 length, D gene, CDR3 protein, CDR3 DNA. A D gene is named only where the DNA matches it firmly. Size values are once, few and many counts, or a class for expanded clones, and some rows have none.

.	TRBV15	TRBJ1-2	14	.	CATSLNFAGGGYTF	TGTGCCACCAGCCTCAACTTCGCCGGTGGGGGCTACACCTTC
many	TRBV20-1	TRBJ2-5	15	.	CSAYPAARDQETQYF	TGCAGTGCTTACCCGGCGGCTAGGGACCAAGAGACCCAGTACTTC
many	TRBV7-2	TRBJ1-2	12	.	CASSGDIYGYTF	TGTGCCAGCAGCGGGGACATCTATGGCTACACCTTC
many	TRBV7-3	TRBJ2-7	13	TRBD1	CASSLGGQGQQYF	TGTGCCAGCAGCTTAGGGGGACAGGGGCAGCAGTACTTC
.	TRBV14	TRBJ2-7	15	.	CASSHRPGHLKEQYF	TGTGCCAGCAGCCACCGCCCGGGACACCTTAAAGAGCAGTACTTC
many	TRBV7-2	TRBJ2-2	16	.	CASSLASGAGTGELFF	TGTGCCAGCAGCTTAGCGTCGGGGGCGGGCACCGGGGAGCTGTTTTTT
.	TRBV6-2/TRBV6-3	TRBJ1-2	12	.	CASRVTVTGYTF	TGTGCCAGCAGAGTTACGGTGACTGGCTACACCTTC
many	TRBV19	TRBJ1-1	16	TRBD1	CASKVMGDRGPTEAFF	TGTGCCAGTAAAGTAATGGGGGACAGGGGTCCCACTGAAGCTTTCTTT
.	TRBV5-1	TRBJ2-1	15	.	CASSLESSSYNEQFF	TGCGCCAGCAGCTTGGAATCCAGCTCCTACAATGAGCAGTTCTTC
few	TRBV5-1	TRBJ2-3	15	TRBD1	CASSKGQEHTDTQYF	TGCGCCAGCAGCAAGGGACAGGAGCACACAGATACGCAGTATTTT
.	TRBV11-3	TRBJ2-2	15	TRBD1	CASSHSGGDTGELFF	TGTGCCAGCAGTCATTCAGGGGGCGACACCGGGGAGCTGTTTTTT
many	TRBV5-1	TRBJ1-1	15	.	CASSLVGSPGLEAFF	TGCGCCAGCAGCTTGGTGGGCAGCCCCGGGCTTGAAGCTTTCTTT
many	TRBV5-1	TRBJ2-7	15	.	CASSLITGSTYEQYF	TGCGCCAGCAGCTTGATAACAGGAAGTACCTACGAGCAGTACTTC
many	TRBV4-3	TRBJ1-2	16	.	CASSQEGSQRRAGYTF	TGCGCCAGCAGCCAAGAAGGGAGTCAGCGGAGGGCTGGCTACACCTTC
.	TRBV29-1	TRBJ1-5	14	TRBD1	CSVGDRARRQPQHF	TGCAGCGTCGGGGACAGGGCTCGGCGTCAGCCCCAGCATTTT